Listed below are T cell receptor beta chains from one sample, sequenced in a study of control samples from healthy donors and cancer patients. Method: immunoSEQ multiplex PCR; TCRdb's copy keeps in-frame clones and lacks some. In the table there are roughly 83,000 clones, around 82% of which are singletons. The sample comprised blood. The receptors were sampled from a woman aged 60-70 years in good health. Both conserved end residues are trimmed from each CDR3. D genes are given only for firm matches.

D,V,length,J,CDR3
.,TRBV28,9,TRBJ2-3,ASRQTDTQY
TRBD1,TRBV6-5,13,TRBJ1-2,ASSYSRGPLSGYT
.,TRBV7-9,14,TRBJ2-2,ASSSRDTRNTGELF
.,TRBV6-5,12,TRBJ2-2,ASSYSRNTGELF
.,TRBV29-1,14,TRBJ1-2,SGGGSTGNAGNGYT
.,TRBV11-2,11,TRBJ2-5,ASSLRAEETQY
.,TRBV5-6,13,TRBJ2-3,ASSRDGGHTDTQY
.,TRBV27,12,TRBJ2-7,ATKVLKDSYEQY
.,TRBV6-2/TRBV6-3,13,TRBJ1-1,ASSYPGQLNTEAF
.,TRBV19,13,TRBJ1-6,ASSISGPPNSPLH
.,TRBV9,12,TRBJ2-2,ASSQMTNTGELF
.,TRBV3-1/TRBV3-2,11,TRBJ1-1,ASSPTGLLGAF
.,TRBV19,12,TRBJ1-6,ATEASSDNSPLH
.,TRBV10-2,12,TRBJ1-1,ASSEQYSNTEAF
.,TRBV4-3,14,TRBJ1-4,ASSQDLGGANEKLF
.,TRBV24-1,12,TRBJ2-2,ATSEMGKTGELF
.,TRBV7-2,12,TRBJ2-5,ASSLVSGQETQY
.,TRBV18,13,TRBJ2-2,ASSPVFRGTGELF
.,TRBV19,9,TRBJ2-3,ASSIRDTQY
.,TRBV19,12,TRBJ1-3,ASCGPPLRNTIY
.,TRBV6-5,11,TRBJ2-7,ASRVTVTYEQY
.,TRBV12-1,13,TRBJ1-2,ASSFAGPRPDGYT
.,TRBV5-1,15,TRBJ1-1,ASSDLSGGVVNTEAF
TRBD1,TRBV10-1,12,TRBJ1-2,ASSAGTGAYGYT
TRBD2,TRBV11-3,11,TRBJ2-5,ASSRRGEETQY
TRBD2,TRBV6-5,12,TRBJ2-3,ASSLREGQDTQY